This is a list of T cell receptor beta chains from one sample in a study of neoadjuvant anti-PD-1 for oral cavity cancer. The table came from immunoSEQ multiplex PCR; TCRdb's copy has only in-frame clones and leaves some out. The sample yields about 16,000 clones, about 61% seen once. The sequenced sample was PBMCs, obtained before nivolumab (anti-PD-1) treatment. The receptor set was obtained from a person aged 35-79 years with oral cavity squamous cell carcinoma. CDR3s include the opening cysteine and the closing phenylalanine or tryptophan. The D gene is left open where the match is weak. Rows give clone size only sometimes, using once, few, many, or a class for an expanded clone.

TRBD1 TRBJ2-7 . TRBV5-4 TGTGCCAGCAGCCTGACAGGGATGGGCGAGCAGTACTTC CASSLTGMGEQYF
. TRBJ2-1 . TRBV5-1 TGCGCCAGCAGCTTGGACAGCTCCTACAATGAGCAGTTCTTC CASSLDSSYNEQFF
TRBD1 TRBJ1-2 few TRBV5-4 TGTGCCAGCAGCTTGGCGGGGACAGGGGCTGGCTACACCTTC CASSLAGTGAGYTF
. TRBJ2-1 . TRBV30 TGTGCCTGGAATAGTTACAATGAGCAGTTCTTC CAWNSYNEQFF
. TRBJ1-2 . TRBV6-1 TGTGCCAGCAGGGAGACAGAAGCTAACTATGGCTACACCTTC CASRETEANYGYTF
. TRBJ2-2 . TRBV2 TGTGCCAGCAGATCGACCTCGGCCCCGACCGGGGAGCTGTTTTTT CASRSTSAPTGELFF
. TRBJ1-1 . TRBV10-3 TGTGCCATCAGTGAACTCCGCTCTGAAGCTTTCTTT CAISELRSEAFF
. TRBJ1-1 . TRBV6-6 TGTGCCAGCAGTTATGTTGTAGGGAGCGGGAATCCTGAAGCTTTCTTT CASSYVVGSGNPEAFF
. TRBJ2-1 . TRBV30 TGTGCCTGGGATACAGGCATCTCCTACAATGAGCAGTTCTTC CAWDTGISYNEQFF
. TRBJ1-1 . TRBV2 TGTGCCAGCAGACCTGACAGAGGGGCTTTCTTT CASRPDRGAFF
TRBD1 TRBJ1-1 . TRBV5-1 TGCGCCAGCAGCGCGGGACAGGGGGGCACTGAAGCTTTCTTT CASSAGQGGTEAFF
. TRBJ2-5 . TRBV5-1 TGCGCCAGCAGCTTGGGGGACCGAGCACAAGAGACCCAGTACTTC CASSLGDRAQETQYF
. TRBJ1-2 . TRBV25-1 TGTGCCAGCAGTGACAGGGTAGGGGGCTACACCTTC CASSDRVGGYTF
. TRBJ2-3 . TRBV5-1 TGCGCCAGCAGCTTGAGTAAACCCACAGATACGCAGTATTTT CASSLSKPTDTQYF
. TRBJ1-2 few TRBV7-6 TGTGCCAGCAGCTTAGAGCTGGGCACGGAGGTCTATGGCTACACCTTC CASSLELGTEVYGYTF
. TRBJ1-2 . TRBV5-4 TGTGCCAGCAGCTCCCCCGCAGCAGACTACACCTTC CASSSPAADYTF
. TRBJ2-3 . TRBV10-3 TGTGCCATCAGTAGACCAGGACCGCTCACAGATACGCAGTATTTT CAISRPGPLTDTQYF
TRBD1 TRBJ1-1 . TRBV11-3 TGTGCCAGCAGCTTATCAGGGGGGCTCAATGAAGCTTTCTTT CASSLSGGLNEAFF
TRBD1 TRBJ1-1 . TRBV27 TGTGCCAGCAGCCCCGGACAGGGGGCTTGGCAAGCTGAAGCTTTCTTT CASSPGQGAWQAEAFF
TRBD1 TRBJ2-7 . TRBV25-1 TGTGCCAGCAGTGCAGGGGGGACAGGGGGATCCTACGAGCAGTACTTC CASSAGGTGGSYEQYF
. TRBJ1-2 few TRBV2 TGTGCCAGCAGTGAGACAACAGGCTGGTCTGAAGGCTACACCTTC CASSETTGWSEGYTF
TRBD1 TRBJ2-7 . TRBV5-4 TGTGCCAGCAGCCTACGACAGGGGGCGACGGGCTACGAGCAGTACTTC CASSLRQGATGYEQYF
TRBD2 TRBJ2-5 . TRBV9 TGTGCCAGCAGCGCCGGACTAGCGGGAGAGACCCAGTACTTC CASSAGLAGETQYF
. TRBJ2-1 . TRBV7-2 TGTGCCAGCAGCTTAAGTGGGGTACAGTACAATGAGCAGTTCTTC CASSLSGVQYNEQFF
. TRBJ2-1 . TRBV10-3 TGTGCCACCGCGGGGGCTGGGGGTCAGAATGAGCAGTTCTTC CATAGAGGQNEQFF